Given below is one T cell receptor (beta chain) in context. J was trimmed by 0 bases and V by 4 bases; bases with no gene match: 10. This CDR3 has 18 residues. From germline, CDR1 is SGHRS and CDR2 YFSETQ. TCR beta sequencing was performed on blood CD8+ and CD4+ T cells. FACS was used to enrich TEMRA cells, whereas the CD8+ and CD4+ T cells were obtained by negative isolation. This sample stems from a study of CD8 T cells in Susac syndrome. Reverse transcription used roughly 0.45 to 1 ug RNA and random hexamers. The method of amplification for TCR beta CDR3 was immunoSEQ multiplex PCR, covering 54 Vbeta and 13 Jbeta. TCRdb ran MiXCR on the immunoSEQ multiplex PCR reads and lists one entry per CDR3 protein. Among around 200,000 distinct CDR3 sequences listed, approximately 95% were seen once.

Sequenced material: CD8+ T cells from PBMCs. This receptor was obtained from a human donor with Susac syndrome. This sequence joins TRBV5-1 and TRBJ2-2, with 9 bases fitting TRBD2. CDR3 region: CASSLRPTSGANTGELFF. CDR3 coding DNA: TGCGCCAGCAGCCTTCGCCCGACTAGCGGAGCGAACACCGGGGAGCTGTTTTTT.